These 11 T cell receptor beta chains share one sample of origin, sequenced in a study of CD8 T cells in ankylosing spondylitis. Study-wide results and caveats: Characteristic, it appeared, of ankylosing spondylitis blood was a TCR beta motif of 7 or 8 highly homologous variants.

Their cognate antigens are unknown. TCRdb re-called the 5' RACE reads through MiXCR, storing one row per CDR3 protein. Of 500,000 to 650,000 distinct CDR3 sequences listed, less than 6% are singletons. Source material: blood, either unsorted or a sorted T cell fraction (not recorded which). The receptors shown here come from a male donor with ankylosing spondylitis.

This clonotype has at least ten counts. The gene calls are TRBV27 and TRBJ1-2; D unresolved. The CDR3 has 14 amino acids. Trimming left V 6 bases short and J 4 bases short, with 15 bases between. Germline loops: CDR1 MNHEY, CDR2 SMNVEV (reference sequence). The DNA for the CDR3 is TGTGCCAGCAGGGAGGTCAGTAAGGGCTATGGCTACACCTTC. It codes for CASREVSKGYGYTF.

There are many counts of this clonotype. The gene calls are TRBV4-1 and TRBJ1-6; D uncertain. V was cut by 0 bases and J by 8 bases, with 8 bases left in between. Germline CDR1 is MGHRA and CDR2 is YSYEKL. The CDR3 totals 14 residues. CDR3 in DNA: TGCGCCAGCAGCCAAGACCAAAGCGATTCACCCCTCCACTTT. Amino acids: CASSQDQSDSPLHF.

This clonotype was observed at least ten times. The V gene is TRBV7-2, the J gene TRBJ2-5; TRBD2 might be the D (6 bases). Per germline, CDR1 SGHTA and CDR2 FQGNSA. V was clipped by 0 bases and J by 5 bases, with 10 bases between them. The CDR3 sequence is 14 residues long. This chain's CDR3 is CASSLATSAETQYF. As DNA, the CDR3 is TGTGCCAGCAGCTTAGCGACTAGTGCTGAGACCCAGTACTTC.

This clonotype showed up many times. This chain joins TRBV5-5 and TRBJ2-3, with TRBD2 matching over 14 bases. The CDR3 length is 18 residues. Germline CDR1 reads SGHKS; CDR2 reads YYEKEE (reference sequence). The trim removed 0 bases at V and 2 bases at J, leaving 5 bases unmatched. CDR3 residues: CASSLVGLAGVNTDTQYF. The CDR3 DNA follows: TGTGCCAGCAGCTTGGTGGGACTAGCGGGAGTTAACACAGATACGCAGTATTTT.

This clonotype has only a few counts. The genes are TRBV18 and TRBJ1-1; tentative D call: TRBD1 (5 bases). The CDR3 is 14 amino acids. V was cut by 3 bases and J by 7 bases, with 15 bases left in between. Per germline, CDR1 KGHSH and CDR2 LQKENI. CDR3 loop: CASSPLSGTNEAFF. CDR3 nucleotide sequence: TGTGCCAGCTCACCCCTTTCGGGGACGAATGAAGCTTTCTTT.

The table lists this clonotype with many counts. The chain uses TRBV4-3 and TRBJ2-1, with D possibly matching TRBD2 (6 bases). There are 14 residues in the CDR3. Germline loops: CDR1 LGHNA, CDR2 YSLEER. The V end was cut by 0 bases, the J end by 7 bases, with 10 bases between. The CDR3 sequence is CASSQDTSWNEQFF. The DNA of the CDR3 is TGCGCCAGCAGCCAAGATACTAGCTGGAATGAGCAGTTCTTC.

Worth noting for this clonotype: A read error may explain this, as a much larger clone is one base away. The chain uses TRBV4-2 and TRBJ1-1; D is unclear. Trimming shortened V by 8 bases and J by 8 bases, and 18 bases separated the two germline ends. Germline CDR1 LGHNA, CDR2 YNFKEQ. There are 13 residues in the CDR3. This chain's CDR3 is CASLSRTELEAFF. CDR3 nucleotides: TGTGCCAGCCTCTCCCGGACGGAGTTGGAAGCTTTCTTT.

The chain uses TRBV11-2 and TRBJ2-6; 11 bases agree with TRBD1. Trimming cost V 0 bases and J 3 bases; bases outside gene matches: 4. This CDR3 has 18 residues. Germline V gives CDR1 SGHAT, CDR2 FQNNGV. CDR3 sequence reads: CASSLDGQGALGANVLTF. In DNA, the CDR3 is TGTGCCAGCAGCTTAGACGGACAGGGGGCGCTTGGGGCCAACGTCCTGACTTTC.

This clonotype was recorded at least ten times. The chain links TRBV5-1 to TRBJ2-1; D is perhaps TRBD1 or TRBD2 (5 bases each). The CDR3 has 11 amino acids. The ends were cut back, 4 bases at V and 15 bases at J, with 14 bases in the middle. Germline V gene data show CDR1 as SGHRS and CDR2 as YFSETQ. The CDR3 protein is CASSRDRLTFF. The DNA of the CDR3 is TGCGCCAGCAGCCGGGACCGCCTGACGTTCTTC.

This clonotype was found many times. The rearrangement links TRBV11-2 to TRBJ1-1, with a weak D call TRBD1 (6 bases). V dropped 4 bases and J dropped 1 base, with 16 bases sitting between them. This CDR3 contains 16 residues. Germline V gene sequence: CDR1 SGHAT, CDR2 FQNNGV. CDR3 protein: CASSSYRVWANTEAFF. In DNA, the CDR3 is TGTGCCAGCAGCTCCTACAGGGTTTGGGCGAACACTGAAGCTTTCTTT.

This clonotype was seen repeatedly, ten times or more. The gene calls are TRBV27 and TRBJ2-3; 10 bases are shared with TRBD2. Germline V gene lookup returns CDR1 MNHEY and CDR2 SMNVEV (reference sequence). This CDR3 is 17 amino acids long. After removal of 5 bases from V and 4 bases from J, the junction contained 12 bases not matched to a gene. The DNA of the CDR3 is TGTGCCAGCAGTCCGACTTTGGTAGCGGGAGGTTCAGATACGCAGTATTTT. It is translated as CASSPTLVAGGSDTQYF.